The clone carrying this T cell receptor beta chain was observed a handful of times. Antigen specificity is unknown. Quantitative 5'-RACE with molecular barcodes generated TCR beta libraries. MiXCR, applied by TCRdb to the 5' RACE reads, yields one record per CDR3 protein. This table holds roughly 240,000 distinct CDR3 sequences, around 32% found once. These data are taken from a study of CD8 T cells in ankylosing spondylitis. The germline V gene has CDR1 DFQATT and CDR2 SNEGSKA (reference sequence). Trimming left V 4 bases short and J 1 base short, with 7 bases between. This CDR3 contains 12 residues. Overall study findings and caveats: Peripheral blood samples showed relatively rare disease-linked clones, and these clones were CD8+. Apparently characteristic of ankylosing spondylitis blood was a TCR beta motif (eight highly homologous variants). A subset of motif variants has previously been described in the synovial fluid and blood of reactive arthritis.

Sequenced: blood, either unsorted or a sorted T cell fraction (not recorded which). This receptor was taken from a male donor with ankylosing spondylitis or in good health (not recorded which). The J gene is TRBJ1-1, the V gene TRBV20-1; D call uncertain. This chain's CDR3 is CSANAGNTEAFF. The DNA of the CDR3 is TGCAGTGCTAACGCAGGGAACACTGAAGCTTTCTTT.